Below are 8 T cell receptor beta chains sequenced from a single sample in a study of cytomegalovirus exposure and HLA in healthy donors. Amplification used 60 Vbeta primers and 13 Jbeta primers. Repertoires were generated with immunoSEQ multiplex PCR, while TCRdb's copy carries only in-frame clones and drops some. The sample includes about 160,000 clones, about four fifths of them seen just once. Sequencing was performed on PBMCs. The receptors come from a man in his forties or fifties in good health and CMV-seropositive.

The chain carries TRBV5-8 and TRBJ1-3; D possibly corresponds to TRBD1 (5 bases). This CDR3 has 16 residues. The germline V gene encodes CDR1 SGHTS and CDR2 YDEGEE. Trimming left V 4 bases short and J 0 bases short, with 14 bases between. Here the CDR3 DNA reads TGTGCCAGCAGCAACCGGGGGGTTTTCTCTGGAAACACCATATATTTT. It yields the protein CASSNRGVFSGNTIYF. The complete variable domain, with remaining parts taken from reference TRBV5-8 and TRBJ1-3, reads EAGVTQSPTHLIKTRGQQATLRCSPISGHTSVYWYQQALGLGLQFLLWYDEGEERNRGNFPPRFSGRQFPNYSSELNVNALELEDSALYLCASSNRGVFSGNTIYFGEGSWLTVV.

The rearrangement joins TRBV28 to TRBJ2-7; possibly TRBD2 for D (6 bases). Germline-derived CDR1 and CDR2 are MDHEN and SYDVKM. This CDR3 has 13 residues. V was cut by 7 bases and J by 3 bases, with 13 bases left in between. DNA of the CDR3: TGTGCCAGCACCTACGGACTAAACTACGAGCAGTACTTC. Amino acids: CASTYGLNYEQYF.

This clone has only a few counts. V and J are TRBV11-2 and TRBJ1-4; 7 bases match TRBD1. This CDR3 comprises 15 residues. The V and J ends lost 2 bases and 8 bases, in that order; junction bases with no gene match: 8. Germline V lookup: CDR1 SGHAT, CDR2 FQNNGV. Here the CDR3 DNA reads TGTGCCAGCAGCTTAATGCAGGGGGGCATGGAAAAACTGTTTTTT. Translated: CASSLMQGGMEKLFF.

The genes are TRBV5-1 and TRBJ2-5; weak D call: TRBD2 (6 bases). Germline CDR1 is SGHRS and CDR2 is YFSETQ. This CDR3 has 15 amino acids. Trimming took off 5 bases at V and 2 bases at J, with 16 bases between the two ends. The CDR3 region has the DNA TGCGCCAGCAGATGGGCGGGGAGAGCACAAGAGACCCAGTACTTC. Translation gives CASRWAGRAQETQYF. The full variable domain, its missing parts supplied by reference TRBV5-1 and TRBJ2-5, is KAGVTQTPRYLIKTRGQQVTLSCSPISGHRSVSWYQQTPGQGLQFLFEYFSETQRNKGNFPGRFSGRQFSNSRSEMNVSTLELGDSALYLCASRWAGRAQETQYFGPGTRLLVL.

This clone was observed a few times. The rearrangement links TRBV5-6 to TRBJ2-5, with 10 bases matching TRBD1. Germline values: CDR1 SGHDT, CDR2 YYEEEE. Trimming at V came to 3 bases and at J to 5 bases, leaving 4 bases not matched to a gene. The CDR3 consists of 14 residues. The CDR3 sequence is CASSSGQGVETQYF. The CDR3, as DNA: TGTGCCAGCAGCTCCGGACAGGGGGTCGAGACCCAGTACTTC.

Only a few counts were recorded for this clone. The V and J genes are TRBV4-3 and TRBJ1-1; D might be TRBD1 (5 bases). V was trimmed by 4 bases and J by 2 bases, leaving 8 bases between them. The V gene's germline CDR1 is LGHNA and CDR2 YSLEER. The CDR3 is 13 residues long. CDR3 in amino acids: CASSRTGNTEAFF. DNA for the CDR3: TGCGCCAGCAGCCGAACAGGTAACACTGAAGCTTTCTTT.

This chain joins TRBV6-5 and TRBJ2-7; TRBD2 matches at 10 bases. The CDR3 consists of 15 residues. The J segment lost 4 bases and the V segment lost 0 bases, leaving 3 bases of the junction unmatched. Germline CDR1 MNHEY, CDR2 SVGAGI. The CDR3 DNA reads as TGTGCCAGCAGTTACTCGGCTAGCGGGAGTTACGAGCAGTACTTC. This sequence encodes CASSYSASGSYEQYF.

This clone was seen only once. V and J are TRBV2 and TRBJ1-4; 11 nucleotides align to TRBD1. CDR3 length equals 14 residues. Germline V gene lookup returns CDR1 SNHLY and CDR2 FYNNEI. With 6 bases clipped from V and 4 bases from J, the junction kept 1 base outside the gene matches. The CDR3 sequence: CASRGTGGNEKLFF. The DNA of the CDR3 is TGTGCCAGCAGGGGGACAGGGGGTAATGAAAAACTGTTTTTT.